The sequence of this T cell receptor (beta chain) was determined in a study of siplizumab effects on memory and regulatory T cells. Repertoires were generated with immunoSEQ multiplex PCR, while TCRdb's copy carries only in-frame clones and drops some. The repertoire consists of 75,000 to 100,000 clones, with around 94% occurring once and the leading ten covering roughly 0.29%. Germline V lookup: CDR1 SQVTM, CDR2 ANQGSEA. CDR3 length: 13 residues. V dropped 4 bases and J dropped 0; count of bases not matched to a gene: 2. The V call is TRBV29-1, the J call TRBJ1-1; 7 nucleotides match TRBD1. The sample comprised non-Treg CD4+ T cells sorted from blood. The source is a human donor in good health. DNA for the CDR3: TGCAGCGTTGGACAGGGTTTGAACACTGAAGCTTTCTTT. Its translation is CSVGQGLNTEAFF.